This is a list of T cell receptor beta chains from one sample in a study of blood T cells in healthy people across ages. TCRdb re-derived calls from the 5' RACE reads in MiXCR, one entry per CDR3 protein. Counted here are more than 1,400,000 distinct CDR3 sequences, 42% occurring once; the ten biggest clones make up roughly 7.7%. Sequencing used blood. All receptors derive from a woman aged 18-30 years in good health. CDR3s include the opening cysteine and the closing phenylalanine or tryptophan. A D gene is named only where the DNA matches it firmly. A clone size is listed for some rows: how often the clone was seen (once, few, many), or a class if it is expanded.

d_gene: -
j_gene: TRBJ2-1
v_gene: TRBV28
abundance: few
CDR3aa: CATNRAAGEQFF
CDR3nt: TGTGCCACCAATCGGGCGGCCGGCGAGCAGTTCTTC

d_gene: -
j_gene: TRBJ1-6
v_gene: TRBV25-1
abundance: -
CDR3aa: CASSAFANSPLHF
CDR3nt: TGTGCCAGCAGTGCCTTCGCCAATTCACCCCTCCACTTT

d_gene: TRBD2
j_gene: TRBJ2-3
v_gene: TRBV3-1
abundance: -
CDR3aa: CASSIAGGPSDTQYF
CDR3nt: TGTGCCAGCTCCATAGCGGGAGGGCCGTCAGATACGCAGTATTTT

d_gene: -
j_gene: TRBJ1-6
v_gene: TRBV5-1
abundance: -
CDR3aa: CASSSPGGIYNSPLHF
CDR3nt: TGCGCCAGCAGCTCGCCGGGGGGAATCTATAATTCACCCCTCCACTTT

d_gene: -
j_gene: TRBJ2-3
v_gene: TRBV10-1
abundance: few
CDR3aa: CASSEPARADTQYF
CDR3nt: TGCGCCAGCAGTGAACCAGCTAGGGCAGATACGCAGTATTTT

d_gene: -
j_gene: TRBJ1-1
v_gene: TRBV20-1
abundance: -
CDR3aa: CSTESGRAFF
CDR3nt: TGCAGCACGGAATCGGGTCGAGCTTTCTTT

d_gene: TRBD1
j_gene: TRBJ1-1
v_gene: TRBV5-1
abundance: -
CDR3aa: CASSSGTGEWNTEAFF
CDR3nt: TGCGCCAGCAGCTCCGGGACAGGGGAGTGGAACACTGAAGCTTTCTTT

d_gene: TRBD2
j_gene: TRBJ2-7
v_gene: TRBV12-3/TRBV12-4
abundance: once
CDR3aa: CASSIAGGTYNEQYF
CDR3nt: TGTGCCAGCAGTATAGCGGGAGGGACCTACAATGAGCAGTACTTC

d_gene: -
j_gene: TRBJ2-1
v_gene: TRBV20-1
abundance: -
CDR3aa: CSARPLLPGVWNEQFF
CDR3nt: TGCAGTGCTAGACCCCTACTACCGGGAGTTTGGAATGAGCAGTTCTTC

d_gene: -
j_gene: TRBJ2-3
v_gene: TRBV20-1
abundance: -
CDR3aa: CSAGDRGATGTQYF
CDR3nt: TGCAGTGCTGGAGATCGGGGAGCGACGGGTACGCAGTATTTT

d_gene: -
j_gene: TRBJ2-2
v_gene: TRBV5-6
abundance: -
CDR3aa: CATGQTPNTGELFF
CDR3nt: TGTGCCACAGGACAGACCCCCAACACCGGGGAGCTGTTTTTT

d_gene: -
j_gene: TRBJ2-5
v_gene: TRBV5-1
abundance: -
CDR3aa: CASSLGGLTETQYF
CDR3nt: TGCGCCAGCAGCTTAGGTGGACTTACGGAGACCCAGTACTTC

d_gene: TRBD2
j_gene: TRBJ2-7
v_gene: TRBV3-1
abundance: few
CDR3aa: CASSQGGRSAYEQYF
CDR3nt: TGTGCCAGCAGCCAAGGCGGGAGGAGCGCCTACGAGCAGTACTTC

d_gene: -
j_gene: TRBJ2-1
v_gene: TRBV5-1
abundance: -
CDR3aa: CASSLVLTGAPNEQFF
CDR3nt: TGCGCCAGCAGCTTGGTGTTGACGGGAGCTCCCAATGAGCAGTTCTTC

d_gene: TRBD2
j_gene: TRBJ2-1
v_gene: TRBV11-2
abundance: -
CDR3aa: CASSPGTSGGLNEQFF
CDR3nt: TGTGCCAGCAGCCCCGGGACTAGCGGGGGGCTGAATGAGCAGTTCTTC

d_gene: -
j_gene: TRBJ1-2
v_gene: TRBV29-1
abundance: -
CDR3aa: CSVDAGADYGYTF
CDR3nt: TGCAGCGTTGACGCGGGTGCGGACTATGGCTACACCTTC

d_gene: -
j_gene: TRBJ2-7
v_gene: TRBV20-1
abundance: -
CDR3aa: CSEVVSSYNEQYF
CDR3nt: TGCAGTGAGGTGGTCAGCTCCTACAATGAGCAGTACTTC

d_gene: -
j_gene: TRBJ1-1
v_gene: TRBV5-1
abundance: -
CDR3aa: CASRPRGGHNTEAFF
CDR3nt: TGCGCCAGCAGACCACGAGGGGGACATAACACTGAAGCTTTCTTT

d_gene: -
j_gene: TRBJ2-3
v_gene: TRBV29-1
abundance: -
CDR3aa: CSGDLLDTQYF
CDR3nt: TGCAGCGGTGACCTGTTGGATACGCAGTATTTT